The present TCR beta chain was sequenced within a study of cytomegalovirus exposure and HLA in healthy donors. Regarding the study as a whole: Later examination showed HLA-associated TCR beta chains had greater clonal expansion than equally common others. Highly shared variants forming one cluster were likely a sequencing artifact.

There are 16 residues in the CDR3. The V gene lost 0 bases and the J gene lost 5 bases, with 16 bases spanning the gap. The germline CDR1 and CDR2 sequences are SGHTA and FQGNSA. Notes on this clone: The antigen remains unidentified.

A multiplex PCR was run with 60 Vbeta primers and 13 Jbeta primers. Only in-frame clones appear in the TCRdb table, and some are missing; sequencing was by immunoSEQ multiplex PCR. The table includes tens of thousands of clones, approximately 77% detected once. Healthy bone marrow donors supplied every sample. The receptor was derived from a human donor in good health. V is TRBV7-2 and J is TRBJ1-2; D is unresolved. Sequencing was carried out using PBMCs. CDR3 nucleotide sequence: TGTGCCAGCAGCTTAGCGCCTTCCGCAGGTCTTTATGGCTACACCTTC. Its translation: CASSLAPSAGLYGYTF.